This T cell receptor beta chain was recorded in a study of shared clonotypes between healthy human individuals. At the level of the study: CD4 naive and memory got three plates each, CD8 naive two, CD8 memory one.

Profiled with immunoSEQ multiplex PCR; TCRdb holds only in-frame clones, not every one. In the table there are more than 500,000 clones, approximately 95% of which are singletons. With respect to this clone: What it binds is unknown.

Findings and caveats of the study: Unshared clonotypes carried lower generation probabilities than those common to all four donors. Sorted-subset sequencing was shown by rarefaction to be incomplete despite large depth.

CD8 cells regarded as naive lacked CD45RO, were positively chosen for CCR7, and omitted terminally differentiated effector memory CD45RA+ cells. Donation came from healthy HIV-negative adults that had no recent acute infections or vaccinations. V lost 7 bases and J lost 0, with 10 bases in between. The CDR3 has 15 amino acids. Per germline, CDR1 MNHEY and CDR2 SVGAGI. The sequenced sample was naive CD8+ T cells sorted from blood. The clonotype comes from a woman in her thirties in good health. The chain links TRBV6-5 to TRBJ2-6; D gene ambiguous. Here the CDR3 DNA reads TGTGCCAGCACACAAGGGCTCTCTGGGGCCAACGTCCTGACTTTC. Translated, it gives CASTQGLSGANVLTF.